This entry concerns a single T cell receptor beta chain. Its antigen is currently unknown. This entry belongs to a study of siplizumab effects on memory and regulatory T cells. Whole-study findings and limits: A major contribution to the alloresponse seemed to be made by naive T cells, which seemed more diverse than memory cells.

From germline, CDR1 is LNHDA and CDR2 SQIVND (reference sequence). The V gene lost 5 bases and the J gene lost 7 bases, with 15 bases spanning the gap. CDR3 length equals 14 residues. Data came from immunoSEQ multiplex PCR; TCRdb stores just in-frame clones and leaves some out. This sample yields 45,000 to 50,000 clones, of which 87% are seen a single time; around 0.3% belongs to the top ten. The chain uses TRBV19 and TRBJ2-1; tentative D call: TRBD2 (7 bases). The sequenced material came from naive CD8+ T cells sorted from blood. This sequence originates from a human donor in good health. CDR3 loop: CASSWLEGGNEQFF. The CDR3 DNA is TGTGCCAGTAGTTGGTTGGAGGGGGGGAATGAGCAGTTCTTC. The full variable domain, completed using reference TRBV19 and TRBJ2-1, is DGGITQSPKYLFRKEGQNVTLSCEQNLNHDAMYWYRQDPGQGLRLIYYSQIVNDFQKGDIAEGYSVSREKKESFPLTVTSAQKNPTAFYLCASSWLEGGNEQFFGPGTRLTVL.